This TCR beta chain was retrieved from a study of cytomegalovirus exposure and HLA in healthy donors. The study's findings and limits: Differences between HLA loci emerged in a later analysis of TCR association rates, with DRB1 most and HLA-C fewest.

As to this clone: Its specificity is not known.

CDR3 size: 15 residues. Germline V gives CDR1 SEHNR, CDR2 FQNEAQ (reference sequence). V was clipped by 7 bases and J by 2 bases; unmatched bases: 9. With 60 Vbeta and 13 Jbeta primers, the PCR was carried out. The data were produced by immunoSEQ multiplex PCR, yet TCRdb's version contains in-frame clones alone and is incomplete. The table has about 93,000 clones, roughly 77% seen once. Material for sequencing was PBMCs. This TCR was sampled from a man aged 30 to 45 in good health and CMV-seronegative. The rearrangement uses TRBV7-9 and TRBJ2-5, with 8 bases aligning to TRBD1. This CDR3 is CASNPRTGSQETQYF. CDR3 nucleotides: TGTGCCAGCAATCCTAGGACAGGGTCGCAAGAGACCCAGTACTTC.